This paragraph reports one T cell receptor beta chain. Its antigen is still unknown. The data belong to a study of T cells in localized non-small cell lung cancer. The study, taken as a whole, reports: Overall survival was longer when the density of T cells in the blood was higher. Peak T cell clonality was found in uninvolved adjacent lung, exceeding tumor.

Clones were read by immunoSEQ multiplex PCR, and TCRdb kept only the in-frame ones, dropping some. The data show approximately 7,100 clones, about 90% seen once. Trimming took 0 bases from V and 5 from J; bases not matched to a gene: 18. CDR1 LGHNA and CDR2 YSLEER come from the germline V gene. This CDR3 has 20 residues. The sequencing here drew on peripheral blood mononuclear cells, taken before any cancer treatment. The gene calls are TRBV4-3 and TRBJ2-4, with TRBD2 matching over 8 bases. This clonotype originated in a male donor older than 55 with stage II lung adenocarcinoma. The CDR3 DNA follows: TGCGCCAGCAGCCAAGACGGAGCGGGGGCGGCCGGTGGGCCCCAAAACATTCAGTACTTC. Translating it yields CASSQDGAGAAGGPQNIQYF.